A selection of T cell receptor beta chains follows, all from one sample in a study of regulatory T cells in long-lasting Graves disease. TCRdb independently ran MiXCR on the multiplex PCR reads; one entry per CDR3 protein. The sample includes approximately 480,000 distinct CDR3 sequences, about 16% seen only once; the top ten take 9% to 15%. These records were also assigned to another study, of T cells in Graves' hyperthyroidism and ophthalmopathy.

The material was peripheral blood mononuclear cells (PBMCs), obtained at new diagnosis, from a patient treated with antithyroid drugs. The receptors stem from a man in his forties or fifties with Graves disease. The CDR3 runs from the conserved cysteine through the conserved F or W. A D gene is named only where the DNA matches it firmly. For some rows the clone size is stated as once, few or many, or as a class when expanded; others skip it.

>TRBV12-3/TRBV12-4|TRBJ1-4|many|NA
CASSPSTGRNEKLFF
TGTGCCAGCAGTCCATCGACAGGCCGTAATGAAAAACTGTTTTTT
>TRBV6-1|TRBJ2-1|NA|NA
CASRDRYNEQFF
TGTGCCAGCAGAGACAGATACAATGAGCAGTTCTTC
>TRBV9|TRBJ2-3|NA|NA
CASSVTGRKDTQYF
TGTGCCAGCAGCGTAACCGGGCGAAAAGATACGCAGTATTTT
>TRBV19|TRBJ2-7|NA|NA
CASSSRGEIAYEQYF
TGTGCCAGTAGTTCAAGGGGGGAGATCGCCTACGAGCAGTACTTC
>TRBV5-1|TRBJ2-1|many|TRBD2
CASRPTSADEQFF
TGCGCCAGCAGACCGACTAGCGCGGATGAGCAGTTCTTC
>TRBV19|TRBJ2-3|few|NA
CASSTQASIRGTDTQYF
TGTGCCAGTAGTACTCAAGCATCTATCCGGGGCACAGATACGCAGTATTTT
>TRBV27|TRBJ2-7|many|NA
CASSLPGREQYF
TGTGCCAGCAGTTTACCAGGGCGCGAGCAGTACTTC
>TRBV18|TRBJ2-5|NA|NA
CASSSEFGETQYF
TGTGCCAGCTCATCGGAATTCGGAGAGACCCAGTACTTC
>TRBV3-1|TRBJ1-1|many|NA
CASSLLDRIGNTEAFF
TGTGCCAGCAGCCTACTAGACAGGATAGGAAACACTGAAGCTTTCTTT
>TRBV24-1|TRBJ2-2|many|NA
CATSDPTPDSNGELFF
TGTGCCACCAGTGATCCAACCCCCGACAGTAACGGGGAGCTGTTTTTT
>TRBV11-3|TRBJ2-2|NA|NA
CASSLAWGHAGNTGELFF
TGTGCCAGCAGCTTAGCCTGGGGCCACGCCGGGAACACCGGGGAGCTGTTTTTT
>TRBV25-1|TRBJ2-3|many|NA
CASSAEGVHTDTQYF
TGTGCCAGCAGTGCGGAAGGGGTCCACACAGATACGCAGTATTTT
>TRBV20-1|TRBJ2-1|many|NA
CSARDLSGTYNEQFF
TGCAGTGCTAGAGATCTAAGCGGAACGTACAATGAGCAGTTCTTC
>TRBV30|TRBJ2-5|many|TRBD2
CAWSTGGETQYF
TGTGCCTGGAGCACGGGGGGTGAGACCCAGTACTTC
>TRBV20-1|TRBJ2-3|many|NA
CSARDPSERTDTQYF
TGCAGTGCTAGAGATCCAAGCGAGCGGACAGATACGCAGTATTTT
>TRBV18|TRBJ1-1|many|NA
CASSPQKGLGTEAFF
TGTGCCAGCTCACCACAGAAGGGGCTGGGCACTGAAGCTTTCTTT
>TRBV20-1|TRBJ2-1|many|TRBD2
CSAISGISSYNEQFF
TGCAGTGCTATTAGCGGGATAAGCTCCTACAATGAGCAGTTCTTC
>TRBV9|TRBJ1-3|NA|TRBD1
CASSLGQVKAGNTIYF
TGTGCCAGCAGCCTCGGACAGGTTAAAGCTGGAAACACCATATATTTT
>TRBV12-3/TRBV12-4|TRBJ2-7|many|NA
CASSLTARYEQYF
TGTGCCAGCAGTTTGACGGCACGCTACGAGCAGTACTTC
>TRBV12-3/TRBV12-4|TRBJ2-7|many|NA
CASSPRESSYEQYF
TGTGCCAGCAGTCCTCGGGAGTCCTCCTACGAGCAGTACTTC
>TRBV12-3/TRBV12-4|TRBJ2-6|few|NA
CASTPAAFSGANVLTF
TGTGCCAGCACCCCGGCGGCCTTCTCTGGGGCCAACGTCCTGACTTTC
>TRBV20-1|TRBJ2-2|many|NA
CSARWGPGELFF
TGCAGTGCTAGATGGGGTCCCGGGGAGCTGTTTTTT
>TRBV5-1|TRBJ2-7|many|NA
CASSPGPRSMGEQYF
TGCGCCAGCAGCCCTGGACCGAGATCGATGGGCGAGCAGTACTTC
>TRBV12-5|TRBJ2-1|many|TRBD2
CASGSSGRASEQFF
TGTGCTAGTGGTTCTAGCGGGAGGGCCTCGGAACAGTTCTTC
>TRBV30|TRBJ2-3|few|NA
CAWSVGLRTDTQYF
TGTGCCTGGAGTGTAGGGCTCCGCACAGATACGCAGTATTTT
>TRBV27|TRBJ2-1|few|NA
CASSARRDINEQFF
TGTGCCAGCAGTGCACGCAGGGATATTAATGAGCAGTTCTTC
>TRBV6-5|TRBJ1-1|NA|NA
CASSYSLGVSTEAFF
TGTGCCAGCAGTTACTCGTTGGGGGTGTCCACTGAAGCTTTCTTT
>TRBV10-3|TRBJ2-1|NA|NA
CAISERDNEQFF
TGTGCCATCAGTGAAAGGGACAATGAGCAGTTCTTC
>TRBV3-1|TRBJ2-5|many|TRBD1
CASSQDPLAGGEKTQYF
TGTGCCAGCAGCCAAGATCCACTCGCAGGGGGCGAGAAGACCCAGTACTTC
>TRBV29-1|TRBJ2-3|few|NA
CSVDGSSPPDTQYF
TGCAGCGTTGACGGGTCTTCACCCCCAGATACGCAGTATTTT
>TRBV30|TRBJ2-7|NA|NA
CAWSVARENYEQYF
TGTGCCTGGAGTGTAGCCCGGGAGAACTACGAGCAGTACTTC
>TRBV20-1|TRBJ2-3|NA|NA
CSARDLARTTPDTQYF
TGCAGTGCTAGAGATCTCGCTCGCACAACCCCAGATACGCAGTATTTT
>TRBV7-9|TRBJ2-1|many|TRBD2
CASSFTSGGWNEQFF
TGTGCCAGCAGCTTTACTAGCGGGGGTTGGAATGAGCAGTTCTTC
>TRBV12-3/TRBV12-4|TRBJ2-7|many|TRBD2
CASSSPAGTSGRAMFYEQYF
TGTGCCAGCAGCTCACCCGCGGGGACTAGCGGGAGGGCCATGTTCTACGAGCAGTACTTC
>TRBV9|TRBJ2-7|NA|NA
CASSVGGANYEQYF
TGTGCCAGCAGCGTTGGTGGAGCCAACTACGAGCAGTACTTC
>TRBV20-1|TRBJ2-2|many|NA
CSARDRVNTGELFF
TGCAGTGCTAGAGATCGGGTCAACACCGGGGAGCTGTTTTTT
>TRBV7-9|TRBJ1-1|many|NA
CASSSSRQGGGMNTEAFF
TGTGCCAGCAGTTCGAGTAGGCAGGGAGGAGGAATGAACACTGAAGCTTTCTTT
>TRBV24-1|TRBJ2-1|NA|NA
CAASDTRQGLEQFF
TGTGCCGCCAGTGACACCAGACAGGGACTTGAGCAGTTCTTC
>TRBV7-9|TRBJ2-7|many|TRBD1
CASSEGQGLLEQYF
TGTGCCAGCAGCGAGGGACAGGGTCTCCTCGAGCAGTACTTC
>TRBV6-2/TRBV6-3|TRBJ2-2|NA|TRBD2
CATQTSGSTGELFF
TGTGCCACCCAGACTAGCGGGAGCACCGGGGAGCTGTTTTTT
>TRBV12-3/TRBV12-4|TRBJ2-2|once|NA
CASTPRVIRRTGELFF
TGTGCCAGCACTCCCCGGGTGATCCGGCGGACCGGGGAGCTGTTTTTT
>TRBV12-3/TRBV12-4|TRBJ1-4|many|TRBD1
CASSLTGPQEKLFF
TGTGCCAGCAGTTTGACAGGGCCACAGGAAAAACTGTTTTTT
>TRBV20-1|TRBJ2-1|many|NA
CSASRGNHEQFF
TGCAGTGCTAGTCGGGGGAATCATGAGCAGTTCTTC
>TRBV2|TRBJ1-5|NA|NA
CASSEAFRGAAQHF
TGTGCCAGCAGTGAAGCATTCCGCGGCGCAGCCCAGCATTTT
>TRBV5-1|TRBJ2-5|many|NA
CASSSDSLGTQYF
TGCGCCAGCAGCTCCGACAGCCTTGGGACCCAGTACTTC
>TRBV3-1|TRBJ2-7|many|NA
CASSRDWGSEQYF
TGTGCCAGCAGCCGGGACTGGGGCTCCGAGCAGTACTTC
>TRBV19|TRBJ2-6|NA|NA
CASKTGPSGANVLTF
TGTGCCAGCAAGACGGGGCCCTCTGGGGCCAACGTCCTGACTTTC
>TRBV2|TRBJ2-1|many|NA
CASSDSASSYNEQFF
TGTGCCAGCAGTGACTCAGCGAGCTCCTACAATGAGCAGTTCTTC
>TRBV20-1|TRBJ2-7|NA|NA
CSARVQYGNEQYF
TGCAGTGCTAGAGTTCAGTACGGGAACGAGCAGTACTTC
>TRBV24-1|TRBJ1-5|NA|TRBD1
CATSAGTGGLWSNQPQHF
TGTGCCACCAGTGCTGGGACAGGGGGTCTGTGGAGCAATCAGCCCCAGCATTTT